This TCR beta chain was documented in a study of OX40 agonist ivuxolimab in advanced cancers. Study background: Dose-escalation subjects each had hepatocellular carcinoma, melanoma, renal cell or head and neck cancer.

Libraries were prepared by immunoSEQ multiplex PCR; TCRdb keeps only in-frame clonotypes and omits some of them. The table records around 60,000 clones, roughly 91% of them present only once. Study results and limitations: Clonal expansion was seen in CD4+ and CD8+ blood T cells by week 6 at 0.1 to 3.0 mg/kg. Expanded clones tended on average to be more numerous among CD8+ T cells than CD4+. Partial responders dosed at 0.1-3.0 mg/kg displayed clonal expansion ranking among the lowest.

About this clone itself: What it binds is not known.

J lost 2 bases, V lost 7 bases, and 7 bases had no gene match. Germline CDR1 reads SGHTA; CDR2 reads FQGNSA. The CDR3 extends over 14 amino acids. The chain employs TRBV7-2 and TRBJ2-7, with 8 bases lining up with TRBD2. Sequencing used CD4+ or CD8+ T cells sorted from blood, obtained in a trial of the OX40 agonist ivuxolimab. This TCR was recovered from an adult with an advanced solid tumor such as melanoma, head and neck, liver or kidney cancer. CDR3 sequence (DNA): TGTGCCAGCACCACCGGGGGGGTCCCCTACGAGCAGTACTTC. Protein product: CASTTGGVPYEQYF.